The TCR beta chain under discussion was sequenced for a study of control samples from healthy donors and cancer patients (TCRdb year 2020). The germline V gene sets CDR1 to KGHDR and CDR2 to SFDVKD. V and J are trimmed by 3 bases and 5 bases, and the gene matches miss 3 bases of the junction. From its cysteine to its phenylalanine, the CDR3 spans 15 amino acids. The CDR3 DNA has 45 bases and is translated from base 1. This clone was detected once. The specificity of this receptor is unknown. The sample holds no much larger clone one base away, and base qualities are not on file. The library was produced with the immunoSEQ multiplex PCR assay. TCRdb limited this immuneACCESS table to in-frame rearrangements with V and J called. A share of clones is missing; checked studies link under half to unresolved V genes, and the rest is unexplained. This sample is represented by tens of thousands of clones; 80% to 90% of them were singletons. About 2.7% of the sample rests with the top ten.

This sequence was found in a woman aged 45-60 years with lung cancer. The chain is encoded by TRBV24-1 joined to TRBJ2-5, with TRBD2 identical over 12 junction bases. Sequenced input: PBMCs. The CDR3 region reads CATSDPGLAGETQYF. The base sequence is TGTGCCACCAGTGATCCAGGACTAGCGGGGGAGACCCAGTACTTC.